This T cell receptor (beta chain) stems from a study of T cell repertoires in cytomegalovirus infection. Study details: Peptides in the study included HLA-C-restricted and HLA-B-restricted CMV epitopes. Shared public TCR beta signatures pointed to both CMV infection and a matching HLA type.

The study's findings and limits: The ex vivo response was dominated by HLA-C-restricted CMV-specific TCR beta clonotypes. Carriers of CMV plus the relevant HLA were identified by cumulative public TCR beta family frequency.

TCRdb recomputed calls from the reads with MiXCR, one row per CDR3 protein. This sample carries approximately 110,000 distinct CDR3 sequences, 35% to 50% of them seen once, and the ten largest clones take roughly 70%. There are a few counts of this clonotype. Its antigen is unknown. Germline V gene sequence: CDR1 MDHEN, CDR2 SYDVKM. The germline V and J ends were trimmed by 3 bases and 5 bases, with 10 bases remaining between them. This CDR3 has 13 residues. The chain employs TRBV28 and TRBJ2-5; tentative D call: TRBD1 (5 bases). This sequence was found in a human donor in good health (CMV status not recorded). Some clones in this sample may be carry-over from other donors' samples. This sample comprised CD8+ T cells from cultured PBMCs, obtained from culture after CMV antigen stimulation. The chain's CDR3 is CASSFSGWETQYF. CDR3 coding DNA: TGTGCCAGCAGTTTCTCAGGGTGGGAGACCCAGTACTTC. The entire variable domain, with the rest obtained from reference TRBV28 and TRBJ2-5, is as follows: DVKVTQSSRYLVKRTGEKVFLECVQDMDHENMFWYRQDPGLGLRLIYFSYDVKMKEKGDIPEGYSVSREKKERFSLILESASTNQTSMYLCASSFSGWETQYFGPGTRLLVL.